This paragraph reports one T cell receptor beta chain. The repertoire was sequenced with immunoSEQ multiplex PCR; TCRdb's copy has only in-frame clones and lacks some. In the table there are 60,000 to 85,000 clones, 92% of which are singletons. The data derive from a study of control samples from healthy donors and cancer patients. The TCR originated in a woman aged 55-69 years in good health. Sequencing was performed on blood.

CDR3 in amino acids: CASRGPYSNQPQHF. For the CDR3, the DNA is TGTGCCAGCAGGGGACCATATAGCAATCAGCCCCAGCATTTT. V is TRBV7-8 and J is TRBJ1-5; the D gene is possibly TRBD1 (5 bases). Germline values: CDR1 SGHVS, CDR2 FQNEAQ. Trimming took off 6 bases at V and 0 bases at J, with 9 bases between the two ends. The CDR3 has 14 residues.